A selection of T cell receptor beta chains follows, all from one sample in a study of cytomegalovirus exposure and HLA in healthy donors. The protocol was immunoSEQ multiplex PCR, while the TCRdb copy is restricted to in-frame clones and leaves out a portion. The table records approximately 100,000 clones, roughly 72% of them present only once. The sequencing sample was made of PBMCs. These receptors came from a woman younger than 30 in good health and CMV-seropositive. Each CDR3 is given with its conserved first and last residue. D genes are given only for firm matches. Size is omitted from some rows. Given values are once, few, many or a class for expanded clones.

d_gene: TRBD1; v_gene: TRBV5-1; j_gene: TRBJ1-2; abundance: .; CDR3aa: CASSLEWTGGSDYTF; CDR3nt: TGCGCCAGCAGCTTGGAGTGGACAGGGGGCAGCGACTACACCTTC
d_gene: TRBD1; v_gene: TRBV4-2; j_gene: TRBJ1-4; abundance: .; CDR3aa: CASSPPGTGREKLFF; CDR3nt: TGTGCCAGCAGCCCGCCTGGGACAGGACGTGAAAAACTGTTTTTT
d_gene: .; v_gene: TRBV11-3; j_gene: TRBJ2-7; abundance: .; CDR3aa: CASSLAGQIYEQYF; CDR3nt: TGTGCCAGCAGCTTAGCGGGACAAATCTACGAGCAGTACTTC
d_gene: .; v_gene: TRBV6-1; j_gene: TRBJ1-1; abundance: few; CDR3aa: CASGQQNTEAFF; CDR3nt: TGTGCCAGCGGACAGCAGAACACTGAAGCTTTCTTT
d_gene: .; v_gene: TRBV28; j_gene: TRBJ1-3; abundance: .; CDR3aa: CASSSLTGTGNTIYF; CDR3nt: TGTGCCAGCAGCAGCCTAACAGGGACCGGAAACACCATATATTTT
d_gene: .; v_gene: TRBV10-3; j_gene: TRBJ1-1; abundance: .; CDR3aa: CAISAGEAFF; CDR3nt: TGTGCCATCAGCGCAGGTGAAGCTTTCTTT
d_gene: .; v_gene: TRBV10-2; j_gene: TRBJ1-5; abundance: .; CDR3aa: CASQGGSNQPQHF; CDR3nt: TGCGCCAGCCAGGGCGGAAGCAATCAGCCCCAGCATTTT
d_gene: TRBD2; v_gene: TRBV28; j_gene: TRBJ2-1; abundance: .; CDR3aa: CASSFPSGGSYNEQFF; CDR3nt: TGTGCCAGCAGTTTCCCTAGCGGGGGCTCCTACAATGAGCAGTTCTTC
d_gene: .; v_gene: TRBV5-4; j_gene: TRBJ2-1; abundance: .; CDR3aa: CASSLDFNEQFF; CDR3nt: TGTGCCAGCAGTCTGGACTTCAATGAGCAGTTCTTC
d_gene: .; v_gene: TRBV15; j_gene: TRBJ2-7; abundance: .; CDR3aa: CATSRDVFSYEQYF; CDR3nt: TGTGCCACCAGCAGAGATGTCTTCTCCTACGAGCAGTACTTC
d_gene: TRBD1; v_gene: TRBV7-3; j_gene: TRBJ2-7; abundance: .; CDR3aa: CASSSGQGQDEQYF; CDR3nt: TGTGCCAGCAGCTCGGGACAGGGCCAGGACGAGCAGTACTTC
d_gene: TRBD2; v_gene: TRBV9; j_gene: TRBJ2-1; abundance: .; CDR3aa: CASSGPSGGFAYNEQFF; CDR3nt: TGTGCCAGCAGCGGCCCTAGCGGGGGCTTCGCCTACAATGAGCAGTTCTTC
d_gene: .; v_gene: TRBV9; j_gene: TRBJ2-3; abundance: .; CDR3aa: CASGGGAGSTDTQYF; CDR3nt: TGTGCCAGCGGGGGTGGAGCGGGTAGCACAGATACGCAGTATTTT
d_gene: .; v_gene: TRBV5-1; j_gene: TRBJ1-4; abundance: few; CDR3aa: CASSLSHPGNEKLFF; CDR3nt: TGCGCCAGCAGCTTGTCTCACCCAGGGAATGAAAAACTGTTTTTT
d_gene: .; v_gene: TRBV5-1; j_gene: TRBJ2-2; abundance: .; CDR3aa: CASGVLAVSNTGELFF; CDR3nt: TGCGCCAGCGGAGTCTTAGCGGTTTCGAACACCGGGGAGCTGTTTTTT
d_gene: TRBD2; v_gene: TRBV29-1; j_gene: TRBJ2-1; abundance: .; CDR3aa: CSVVSGRAGNEQFF; CDR3nt: TGCAGCGTCGTGTCTGGGAGGGCGGGCAATGAGCAGTTCTTC
d_gene: TRBD2; v_gene: TRBV6-1; j_gene: TRBJ2-7; abundance: .; CDR3aa: CASGTSGYEQYF; CDR3nt: TGTGCCAGCGGGACTAGCGGCTACGAGCAGTACTTC
d_gene: .; v_gene: TRBV6-5; j_gene: TRBJ1-1; abundance: .; CDR3aa: CASTQGPAGPEAFF; CDR3nt: TGTGCCAGCACTCAAGGACCGGCGGGTCCTGAAGCTTTCTTT
d_gene: TRBD1; v_gene: TRBV10-3; j_gene: TRBJ1-3; abundance: .; CDR3aa: CAISDPIDRDSGNTIYF; CDR3nt: TGTGCCATCAGTGATCCTATCGACAGGGACTCTGGAAACACCATATATTTT
d_gene: .; v_gene: TRBV4-2; j_gene: TRBJ1-5; abundance: .; CDR3aa: CASSQEVGNQPQHF; CDR3nt: TGTGCCAGCAGCCAAGAGGTAGGCAATCAGCCCCAGCATTTT
d_gene: TRBD1; v_gene: TRBV28; j_gene: TRBJ2-5; abundance: .; CDR3aa: CASRTRTGVSETQYF; CDR3nt: TGTGCCAGCAGGACACGGACAGGGGTTTCGGAGACCCAGTACTTC
d_gene: TRBD1; v_gene: TRBV10-3; j_gene: TRBJ2-3; abundance: .; CDR3aa: CAISEGQEITDTQYF; CDR3nt: TGTGCCATCAGTGAGGGACAGGAGATCACAGATACGCAGTATTTT
d_gene: TRBD1; v_gene: TRBV5-1; j_gene: TRBJ1-3; abundance: .; CDR3aa: CASSRGQEYGNTIYF; CDR3nt: TGCGCCAGCAGCCGGGGACAGGAGTACGGAAACACCATATATTTT
d_gene: .; v_gene: TRBV30; j_gene: TRBJ1-4; abundance: .; CDR3aa: CAWSRTVANEKLFF; CDR3nt: TGTGCCTGGAGTCGGACAGTTGCTAATGAAAAACTGTTTTTT
d_gene: .; v_gene: TRBV18; j_gene: TRBJ1-1; abundance: .; CDR3aa: CASSPPSDGRAFF; CDR3nt: TGTGCCAGCTCACCACCCTCTGATGGGAGAGCTTTCTTT
d_gene: .; v_gene: TRBV18; j_gene: TRBJ2-6; abundance: .; CDR3aa: CASSPSVSGANVLTF; CDR3nt: TGTGCCAGCTCACCATCTGTCTCTGGGGCCAACGTCCTGACTTTC
d_gene: TRBD1; v_gene: TRBV11-2; j_gene: TRBJ1-6; abundance: .; CDR3aa: CASSLKGTGGSDNSPLHF; CDR3nt: TGTGCCAGCAGCTTAAAGGGGACAGGGGGTTCGGATAATTCACCCCTCCACTTT
d_gene: .; v_gene: TRBV30; j_gene: TRBJ2-3; abundance: .; CDR3aa: CAWSRERRTDTQYF; CDR3nt: TGTGCCTGGAGTCGGGAGCGGCGCACAGATACGCAGTATTTT
d_gene: TRBD1; v_gene: TRBV4-1; j_gene: TRBJ1-4; abundance: .; CDR3aa: CASSQVQGAGREKLFF; CDR3nt: TGCGCCAGCAGCCAAGTCCAGGGGGCAGGACGTGAAAAACTGTTTTTT
d_gene: TRBD1; v_gene: TRBV6-4; j_gene: TRBJ2-2; abundance: .; CDR3aa: CASSLAGGTGELFF; CDR3nt: TGTGCCAGCAGTCTCGCAGGGGGTACCGGGGAGCTGTTTTTT
d_gene: TRBD1; v_gene: TRBV2; j_gene: TRBJ1-2; abundance: .; CDR3aa: CASISGTGDGYTF; CDR3nt: TGTGCCAGCATCTCCGGGACAGGGGATGGCTACACCTTC
d_gene: TRBD1; v_gene: TRBV9; j_gene: TRBJ2-3; abundance: .; CDR3aa: CASSARDSRTDTQYF; CDR3nt: TGTGCCAGCAGCGCCCGGGACAGTCGCACAGATACGCAGTATTTT
d_gene: .; v_gene: TRBV19; j_gene: TRBJ2-7; abundance: .; CDR3aa: CASSPSTGNEQYF; CDR3nt: TGTGCCAGTAGCCCCTCTACAGGGAACGAGCAGTACTTC
d_gene: .; v_gene: TRBV18; j_gene: TRBJ1-2; abundance: .; CDR3aa: CASSPPGGIVYGYTF; CDR3nt: TGTGCCAGCTCACCCCCGGGGGGCATCGTCTATGGCTACACCTTC
d_gene: TRBD1; v_gene: TRBV18; j_gene: TRBJ2-7; abundance: once; CDR3aa: CASSPGTAEQYF; CDR3nt: TGTGCCAGCTCACCGGGGACAGCCGAGCAGTACTTC
d_gene: .; v_gene: TRBV9; j_gene: TRBJ1-1; abundance: .; CDR3aa: CASSDEGTEAFF; CDR3nt: TGTGCCAGCAGTGATGAGGGCACTGAAGCTTTCTTT
d_gene: .; v_gene: TRBV28; j_gene: TRBJ1-5; abundance: .; CDR3aa: CASTWRDRTLNQPQHF; CDR3nt: TGTGCCAGCACCTGGAGGGACCGAACTTTAAATCAGCCCCAGCATTTT